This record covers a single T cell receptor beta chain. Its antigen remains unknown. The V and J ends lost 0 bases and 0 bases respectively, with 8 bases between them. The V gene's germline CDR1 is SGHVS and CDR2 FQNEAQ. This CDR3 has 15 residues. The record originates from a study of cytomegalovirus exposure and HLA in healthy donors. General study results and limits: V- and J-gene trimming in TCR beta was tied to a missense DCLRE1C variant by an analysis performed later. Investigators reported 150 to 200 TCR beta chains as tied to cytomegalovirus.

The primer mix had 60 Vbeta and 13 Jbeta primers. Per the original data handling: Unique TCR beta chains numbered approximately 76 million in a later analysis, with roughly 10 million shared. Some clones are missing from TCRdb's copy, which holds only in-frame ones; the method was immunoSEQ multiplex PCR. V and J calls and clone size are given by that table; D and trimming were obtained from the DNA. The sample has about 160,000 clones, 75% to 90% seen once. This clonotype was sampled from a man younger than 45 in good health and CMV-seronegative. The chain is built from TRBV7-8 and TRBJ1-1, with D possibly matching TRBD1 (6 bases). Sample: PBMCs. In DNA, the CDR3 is TGTGCCAGCAGCTTAGCGAACAGGGTGAACACTGAAGCTTTCTTT. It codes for CASSLANRVNTEAFF.